A selection of T cell receptor beta chains follows, all from one sample in a study of shared clonotypes between healthy human individuals. Measured with immunoSEQ multiplex PCR; TCRdb has only the in-frame clones, and not every one. Of a few million clones listed, approximately 94% are singletons. Source material: naive CD4+ T cells sorted from blood. These receptors all stem from a young man in good health. Both conserved end residues are part of each CDR3. D genes are given only for firm matches. Not all rows give a size; the values are once, few, many and, for expanded clones, a class.

len: 15
abundance: .
j_gene: TRBJ2-7
d_gene: .
v_gene: TRBV6-5
CDR3nt: TGTGCCAGCAGCCCCGCCGGACTGGTTACCTACGAGCAGTACTTC
CDR3aa: CASSPAGLVTYEQYF

len: 15
abundance: .
j_gene: TRBJ2-3
d_gene: .
v_gene: TRBV5-1
CDR3nt: TGCGCCAGCAACACCGGGGGGCCAAGCACAGATACGCAGTATTTT
CDR3aa: CASNTGGPSTDTQYF

len: 13
abundance: .
j_gene: TRBJ1-1
d_gene: .
v_gene: TRBV6-5
CDR3nt: TGTGCCAGCAGGGGACGGACTTACACTGAAGCTTTCTTT
CDR3aa: CASRGRTYTEAFF

len: 17
abundance: .
j_gene: TRBJ2-1
d_gene: TRBD1
v_gene: TRBV25-1
CDR3nt: TGTGCCAGCAGACCCCCCCGGGAACTAGGGGGCCACAATGAGCAGTTCTTC
CDR3aa: CASRPPRELGGHNEQFF

len: 16
abundance: .
j_gene: TRBJ2-6
d_gene: .
v_gene: TRBV7-9
CDR3nt: TGTGCCAGCAGCTTAGCCCAGAGCTCTGGGGCCAACGTCCTGACTTTC
CDR3aa: CASSLAQSSGANVLTF

len: 13
abundance: few
j_gene: TRBJ1-6
d_gene: .
v_gene: TRBV19
CDR3nt: TGTGCCAGTTCGGACAGTATTAATTCACCCCTCCACTTT
CDR3aa: CASSDSINSPLHF

len: 13
abundance: .
j_gene: TRBJ2-5
d_gene: .
v_gene: TRBV10-3
CDR3nt: TGTGCCATCACCCAGGAGGGTACCGAGACCCAGTACTTC
CDR3aa: CAITQEGTETQYF

len: 14
abundance: .
j_gene: TRBJ1-1
d_gene: TRBD1
v_gene: TRBV19
CDR3nt: TGTGCCAGTAGCTTTATTTCGACAGGGGCAGAAGCTTTCTTT
CDR3aa: CASSFISTGAEAFF

len: 13
abundance: .
j_gene: TRBJ1-2
d_gene: .
v_gene: TRBV30
CDR3nt: TGTGCCTGGGGAATCGACAGGCAGAGGGGCTACACCTTC
CDR3aa: CAWGIDRQRGYTF

len: 14
abundance: .
j_gene: TRBJ1-1
d_gene: TRBD1
v_gene: TRBV5-1
CDR3nt: TGCGCCAGCAGCTTGGGACAGGGCCGCACTGAAGCTTTCTTT
CDR3aa: CASSLGQGRTEAFF

len: 18
abundance: .
j_gene: TRBJ2-1
d_gene: TRBD2
v_gene: TRBV30
CDR3nt: TGTGCCTGGAGTTTAACTCGGACTAGCGGGGGCCCTGGGAATGAGCAGTTCTTC
CDR3aa: CAWSLTRTSGGPGNEQFF